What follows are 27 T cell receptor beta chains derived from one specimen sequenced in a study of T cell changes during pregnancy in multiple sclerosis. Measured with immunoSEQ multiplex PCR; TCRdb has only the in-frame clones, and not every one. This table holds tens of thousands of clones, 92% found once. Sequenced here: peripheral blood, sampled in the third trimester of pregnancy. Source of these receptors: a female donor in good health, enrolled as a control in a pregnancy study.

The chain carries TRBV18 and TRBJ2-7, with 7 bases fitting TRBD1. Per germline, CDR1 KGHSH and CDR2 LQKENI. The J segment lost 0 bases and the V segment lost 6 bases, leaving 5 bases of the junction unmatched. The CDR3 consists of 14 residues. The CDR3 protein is CASSPGQYSYEQYF. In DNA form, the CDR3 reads TGTGCCAGCTCGCCGGGACAGTACTCCTACGAGCAGTACTTC. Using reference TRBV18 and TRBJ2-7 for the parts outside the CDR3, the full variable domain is NAGVMQNPRHLVRRRGQEARLRCSPMKGHSHVYWYRQLPEEGLKFMVYLQKENIIDESGMPKERFSAEFPKEGPSILRIQQVVRGDSAAYFCASSPGQYSYEQYFGPGTRLTVT.

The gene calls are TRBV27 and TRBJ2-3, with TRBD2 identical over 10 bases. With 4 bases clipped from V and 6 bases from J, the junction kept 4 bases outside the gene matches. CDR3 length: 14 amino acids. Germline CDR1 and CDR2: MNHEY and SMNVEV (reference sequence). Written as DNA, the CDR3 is TGTGCCAGCAGTTGGAGCGGGGGGGCTGATACGCAGTATTTT. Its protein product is CASSWSGGADTQYF.

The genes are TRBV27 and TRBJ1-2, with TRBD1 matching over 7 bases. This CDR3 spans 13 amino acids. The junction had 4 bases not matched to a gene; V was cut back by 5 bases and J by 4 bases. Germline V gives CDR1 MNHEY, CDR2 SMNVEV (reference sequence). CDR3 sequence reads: CASSLDRAYGYTF. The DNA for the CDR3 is TGTGCCAGCAGTCTAGACAGGGCCTATGGCTACACCTTC.

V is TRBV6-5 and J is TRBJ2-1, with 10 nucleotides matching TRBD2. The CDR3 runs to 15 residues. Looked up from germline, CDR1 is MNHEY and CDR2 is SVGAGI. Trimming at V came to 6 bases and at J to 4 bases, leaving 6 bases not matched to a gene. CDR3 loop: CASRPSGGDYNEQFF. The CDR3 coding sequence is TGTGCCAGCAGGCCGAGCGGGGGGGATTACAATGAGCAGTTCTTC.

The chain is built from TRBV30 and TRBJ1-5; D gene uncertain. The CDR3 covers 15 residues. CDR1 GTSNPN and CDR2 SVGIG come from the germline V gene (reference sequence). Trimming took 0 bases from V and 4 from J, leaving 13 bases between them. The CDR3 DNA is TGTGCCTGGAGTGTACGAGGAGGGAGGAATCAGCCCCAGCATTTT. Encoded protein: CAWSVRGGRNQPQHF.

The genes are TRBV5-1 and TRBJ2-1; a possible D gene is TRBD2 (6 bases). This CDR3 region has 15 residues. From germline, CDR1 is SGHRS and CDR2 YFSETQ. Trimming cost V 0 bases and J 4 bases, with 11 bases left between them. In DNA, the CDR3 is TGCGCCAGCAGCTTGGAGGGGACTGAGTACAATGAGCAGTTCTTC. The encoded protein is CASSLEGTEYNEQFF.

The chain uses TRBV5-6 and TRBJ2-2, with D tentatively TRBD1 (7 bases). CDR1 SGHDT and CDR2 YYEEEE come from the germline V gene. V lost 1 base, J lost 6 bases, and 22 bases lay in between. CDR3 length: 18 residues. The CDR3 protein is CASSLTGEVIGKPGELFF. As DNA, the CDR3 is TGTGCCAGCAGCTTGACAGGGGAGGTGATTGGGAAGCCCGGGGAGCTGTTTTTT.

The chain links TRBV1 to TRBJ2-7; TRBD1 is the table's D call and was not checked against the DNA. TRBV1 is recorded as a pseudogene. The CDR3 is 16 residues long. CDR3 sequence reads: CTSSLHRVPDSYEQYF. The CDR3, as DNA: TGCACCAGCAGCTTACACAGGGTTCCAGATTCCTACGAGCAGTACTTC.

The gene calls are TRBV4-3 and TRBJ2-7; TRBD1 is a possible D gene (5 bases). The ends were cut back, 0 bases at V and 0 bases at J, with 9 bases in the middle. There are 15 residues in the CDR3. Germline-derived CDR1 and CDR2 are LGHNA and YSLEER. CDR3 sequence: CASSQEHRSSYEQYF. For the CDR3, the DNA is TGCGCCAGCAGCCAAGAACACAGGAGCTCCTACGAGCAGTACTTC.

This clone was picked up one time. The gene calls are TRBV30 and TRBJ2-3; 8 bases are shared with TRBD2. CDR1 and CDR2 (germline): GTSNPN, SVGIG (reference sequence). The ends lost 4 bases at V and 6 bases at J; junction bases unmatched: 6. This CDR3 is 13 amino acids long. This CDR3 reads CAWNLAGSDTQYF. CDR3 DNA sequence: TGTGCCTGGAATCTAGCGGGCTCTGATACGCAGTATTTT. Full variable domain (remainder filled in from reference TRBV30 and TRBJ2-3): SQTIHQWPATLVQPVGSPLSLECTVEGTSNPNLYWYRQAAGRGLQLLFYSVGIGQISSEVPQNLSASRPQDRQFILSSKKLLLSDSGFYLCAWNLAGSDTQYFGPGTRLTVL.

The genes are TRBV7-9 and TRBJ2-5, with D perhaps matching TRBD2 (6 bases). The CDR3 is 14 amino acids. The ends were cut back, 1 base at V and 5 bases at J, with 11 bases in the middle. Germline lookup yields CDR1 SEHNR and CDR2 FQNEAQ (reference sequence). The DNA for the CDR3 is TGTGCCAGCAGCTTAGGGGGCGGGACGGAGACCCAGTACTTC. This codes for CASSLGGGTETQYF.

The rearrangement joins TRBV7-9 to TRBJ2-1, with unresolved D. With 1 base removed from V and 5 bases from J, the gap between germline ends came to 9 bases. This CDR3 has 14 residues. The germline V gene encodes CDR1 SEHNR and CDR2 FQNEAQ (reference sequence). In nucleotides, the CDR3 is TGTGCCAGCAGCTTAGACGGTCCCAACAATGAGCAGTTCTTC. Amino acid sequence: CASSLDGPNNEQFF.

The CDR3 here is CASSGTKLVDTQYF. DNA for the CDR3: TGTGCCAGCAGCGGAACTAAATTGGTGGATACGCAGTATTTT. The chain has TRBV7-9 and TRBJ2-3; no reliable D call. Trimming pared 5 bases from V and 6 bases from J, leaving 15 bases between. The CDR3 spans 14 residues. Germline CDR1 and CDR2: SEHNR and FQNEAQ (reference sequence).

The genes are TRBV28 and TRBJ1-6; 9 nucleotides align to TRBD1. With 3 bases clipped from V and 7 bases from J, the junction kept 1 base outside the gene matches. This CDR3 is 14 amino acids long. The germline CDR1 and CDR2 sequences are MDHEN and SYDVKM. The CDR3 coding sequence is TGTGCCAGCAGTTTCGGGACAGGGAATTCACCCCTCCACTTT. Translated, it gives CASSFGTGNSPLHF.

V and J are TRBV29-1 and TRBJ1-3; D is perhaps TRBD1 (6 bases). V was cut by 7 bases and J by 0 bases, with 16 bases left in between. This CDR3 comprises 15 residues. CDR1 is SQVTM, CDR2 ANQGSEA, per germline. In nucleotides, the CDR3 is TGCAGCGCCGGGGGGGCAGGAGGCTCTGGAAACACCATATATTTT. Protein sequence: CSAGGAGGSGNTIYF.

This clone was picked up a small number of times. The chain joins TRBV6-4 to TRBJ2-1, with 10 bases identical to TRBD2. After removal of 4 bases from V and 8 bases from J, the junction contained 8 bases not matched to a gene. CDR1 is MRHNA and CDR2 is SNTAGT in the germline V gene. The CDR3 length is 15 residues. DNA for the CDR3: TGTGCCAGCAGTGCTTCTAGCGGGAGCTCCGATGAGCAGTTCTTC. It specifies CASSASSGSSDEQFF.

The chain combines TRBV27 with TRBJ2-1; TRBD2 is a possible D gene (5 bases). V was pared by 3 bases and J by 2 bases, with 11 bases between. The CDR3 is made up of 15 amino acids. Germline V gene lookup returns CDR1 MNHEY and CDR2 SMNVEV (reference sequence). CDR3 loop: CASSFRGKPYNEQFF. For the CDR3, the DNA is TGTGCCAGCAGTTTCCGAGGGAAACCCTACAATGAGCAGTTCTTC.

This chain's CDR3 is CASSENGLGLWDEQFF. The CDR3 DNA reads as TGTGCCAGCAGTGAAAACGGACTAGGCCTCTGGGATGAGCAGTTCTTC. This chain connects TRBV6-4 to TRBJ2-1, with 7 bases fitting TRBD2. The J segment lost 8 bases and the V segment lost 3 bases, leaving 13 bases of the junction unmatched. The CDR3 contains 16 residues. Germline CDR1 is MRHNA and CDR2 is SNTAGT.

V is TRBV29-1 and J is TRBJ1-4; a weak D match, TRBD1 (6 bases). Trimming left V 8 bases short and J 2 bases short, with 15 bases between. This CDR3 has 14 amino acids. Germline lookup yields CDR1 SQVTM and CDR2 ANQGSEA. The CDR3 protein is CSFSGGATNEKLFF. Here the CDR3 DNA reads TGCAGCTTTTCGGGGGGCGCTACTAATGAAAAACTGTTTTTT.

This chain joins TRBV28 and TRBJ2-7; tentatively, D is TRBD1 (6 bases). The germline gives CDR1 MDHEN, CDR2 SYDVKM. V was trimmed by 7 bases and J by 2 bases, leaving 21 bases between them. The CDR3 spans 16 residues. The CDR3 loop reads CASTFTIQGSPYEQYF. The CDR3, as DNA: TGTGCCAGCACCTTCACTATACAGGGTAGCCCCTACGAGCAGTACTTC.

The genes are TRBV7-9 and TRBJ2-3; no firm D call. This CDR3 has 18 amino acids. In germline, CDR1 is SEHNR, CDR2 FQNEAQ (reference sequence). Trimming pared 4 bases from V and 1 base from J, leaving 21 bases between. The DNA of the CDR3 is TGTGCCAGCAGCTCTCTCCCGCGACCCGCGGTCGGCACAGATACGCAGTATTTT. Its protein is CASSSLPRPAVGTDTQYF. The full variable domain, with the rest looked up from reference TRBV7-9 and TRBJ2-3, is DTGVSQNPRHKITKRGQNVTFRCDPISEHNRLYWYRQTLGQGPEFLTYFQNEAQLEKSRLLSDRFSAERPKGSFSTLEIQRTEQGDSAMYLCASSSLPRPAVGTDTQYFGPGTRLTVL.

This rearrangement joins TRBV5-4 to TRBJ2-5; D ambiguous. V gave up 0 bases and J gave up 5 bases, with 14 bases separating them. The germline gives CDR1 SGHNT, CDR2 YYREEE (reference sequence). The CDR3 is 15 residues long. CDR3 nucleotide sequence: TGTGCCAGCAGCTTGGACATAAAAAACGTGGAGACCCAGTACTTC. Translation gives CASSLDIKNVETQYF.

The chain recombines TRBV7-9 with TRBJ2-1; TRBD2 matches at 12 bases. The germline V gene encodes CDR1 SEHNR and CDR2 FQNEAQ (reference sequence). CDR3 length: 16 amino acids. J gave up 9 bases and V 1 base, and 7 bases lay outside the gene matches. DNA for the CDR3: TGTGCCAGCAGCTTAGTCCGACTAGCGGGAGAAGTTGAGCAGTTCTTC. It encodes CASSLVRLAGEVEQFF.

CDR3 coding DNA: TGTGCCAGCAGCTTAGTCAGCAATGAGCAGTTCTTC. Protein sequence: CASSLVSNEQFF. The V call is TRBV7-6, the J call TRBJ2-1; no clear D gene. The CDR3 loop spans 12 amino acids. With 1 base removed from V and 6 bases from J, the gap between germline ends came to 4 bases. Germline loops: CDR1 SGHVS, CDR2 FNYEAQ.

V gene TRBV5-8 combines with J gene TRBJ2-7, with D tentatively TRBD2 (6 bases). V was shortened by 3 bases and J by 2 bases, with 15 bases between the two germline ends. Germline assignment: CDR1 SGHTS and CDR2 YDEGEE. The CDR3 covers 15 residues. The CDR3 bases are TGTGCCAGCAGCTCACCCGGGACTGTGGCCTACGAGCAGTACTTC. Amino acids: CASSSPGTVAYEQYF.

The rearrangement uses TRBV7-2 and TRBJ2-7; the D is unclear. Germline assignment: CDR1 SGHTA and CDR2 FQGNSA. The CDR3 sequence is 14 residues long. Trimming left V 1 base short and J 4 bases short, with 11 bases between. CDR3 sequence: CASSLGSREYEQYF. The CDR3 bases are TGTGCCAGCAGCTTAGGATCTCGCGAATACGAGCAGTACTTC.

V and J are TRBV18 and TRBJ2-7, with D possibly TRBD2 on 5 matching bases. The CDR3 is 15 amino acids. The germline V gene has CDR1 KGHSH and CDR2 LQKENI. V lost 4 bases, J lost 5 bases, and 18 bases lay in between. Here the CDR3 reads CASSLNPLAGDEQYF. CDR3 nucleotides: TGTGCCAGCTCACTTAACCCCCTAGCTGGTGACGAGCAGTACTTC.